The T cell receptor (beta chain) under discussion was sequenced for a study of blood T cells in healthy people across ages. This CDR3 is built from 15 residues. Primers used in a second PCR of roughly 6 to 12 cycles were a sample-barcoded 5' primer and a J-beta primer mix. TCRdb processed the 5' RACE reads anew with MiXCR; each CDR3 protein has one entry. The sample records about 1.1 million distinct CDR3 sequences, roughly two fifths being singletons. The J gene is TRBJ1-6, the V gene TRBV21-1; no check of the table's D call, TRBD1, against the DNA was made. TRBV21-1 is deemed a pseudogene. The source is a young man in good health. The specimen sequenced was blood. CDR3 sequence (DNA): TGTGCCAGCAGCAAAGAAGGACAGGATAATTCACCCCTCCACTTT. Protein product: CASSKEGQDNSPLHF.